This T cell receptor beta chain derives from a study of T cells after yellow fever vaccination. Universal primer sites and UMIs were introduced during 5'RACE template-switching synthesis of TCR cDNA. TCRdb recomputed calls from the 5' RACE reads with MiXCR, one row per CDR3 protein. Of approximately 96,000 distinct CDR3 sequences in the sample, 7.5% to 10% are singletons; the top ten hold about 15%. This CDR3 has 16 amino acids. Looked up from germline, CDR1 is SEHNR and CDR2 is FQNEAQ (reference sequence). V was pared by 5 bases and J by 4 bases, with 9 bases of the junction left unmatched. This clonotype showed up just a few times.

The chain has TRBV7-9 and TRBJ1-4, with 8 bases fitting TRBD1. The TCR originated in a man in his late teens or twenties who received the YFV17D yellow fever vaccine. The source was CD8+ T cells not binding an NS4B(214-222) dextramer, sorted from PBMCs, collected roughly 14 days after the first yellow fever vaccination. The CDR3 sequence: CASSRIDRGDNEKLFF. DNA for the CDR3: TGTGCCAGCAGCCGGATAGACAGGGGAGATAATGAAAAACTGTTTTTT.